A selection of T cell receptor beta chains follows, all from one sample in a study of T cells in localized non-small cell lung cancer. The repertoire was sequenced with immunoSEQ multiplex PCR; TCRdb's copy has only in-frame clones and lacks some. The sample contains around 1,100 clones, 22% of which appear only once. The sequencing used normal lung tissue next to the tumor, collected before any cancer treatment. These receptors were obtained from a woman aged 40-69 years with stage I lung adenocarcinoma. Each CDR3 is given with its conserved first and last residue. Fields, in order: J gene, V gene, D gene, clone size, CDR3 DNA, CDR3 protein. A D gene is named only where the DNA matches it firmly. Only some rows state a clone size, as once, few, many or a class for expanded clones.

>TRBJ2-4|TRBV11-3|-|-
TGTGCCAGCAGCTCCGGGGGCGGGAGTGCGGCCAAAAACATTCAGTACTTC
CASSSGGGSAAKNIQYF
>TRBJ2-3|TRBV9|-|-
TGTGCCAGCAGCGGAGAGGCGGATACGCAGTATTTT
CASSGEADTQYF
>TRBJ2-3|TRBV29-1|-|-
TGCAGCGTTGGTCCAACGGGCACAGATACGCAGTATTTT
CSVGPTGTDTQYF
>TRBJ2-1|TRBV11-3|-|medium-sized
TGTGCCAGCAGAGGCGCTTTTGGCAGCGGGCGGAATGAGCAGTTCTTC
CASRGAFGSGRNEQFF
>TRBJ2-3|TRBV11-3|-|-
TGTGCCAGCAGCTTAGGAGCCAGCACAGATACGCAGTATTTT
CASSLGASTDTQYF
>TRBJ2-5|TRBV11-3|TRBD2|-
TGTGCCAGCAGGGAAGGTAGCGGGGGACAAGAGACCCAGTACTTC
CASREGSGGQETQYF